This entry concerns a single T cell receptor (beta chain). This record belongs to a study of blood T cell repertoires in COVID-19. Study-wide context: COVID-19 samples collected from the United States, Italy and Spain covered acute and convalescent phases.

Profiling relied on immunoSEQ multiplex PCR, and the TCRdb table lists in-frame clones only, not all of them. The sample records about 98,000 clones, 70% to 90% being singletons. This CDR3 is 13 amino acids long. Between the trimmed V and J ends, which lost 5 bases and 4 bases, there was a span of 12 bases. The germline CDR1 and CDR2 sequences are MNHEY and SVGAGI. The origin of this receptor is a man in his 70s with acute or convalescent COVID-19. The material sequenced was peripheral blood. J is TRBJ2-7 and V is TRBV6-5, with a weak D call TRBD1 (5 bases). The CDR3 spells CASSIFQGYEQYV. In nucleotides, the CDR3 is TGTGCCAGCAGTATTTTCCAGGGTTACGAGCAGTACGTC.